The next 7 T cell receptor beta chains were all read from a single sample in a study of blood T cell repertoires in COVID-19. The repertoire was sequenced with immunoSEQ multiplex PCR; TCRdb's copy has only in-frame clones and lacks some. The sample has about 100,000 clones; 65% to 90% are singletons. The sample taken for sequencing was peripheral blood. Receptors were obtained from a man aged 60 to 69 with acute or convalescent COVID-19.

This chain joins TRBV7-2 and TRBJ2-1; 11 bases match TRBD2. Germline V CDR1 and CDR2: SGHTA, FQGNSA. The CDR3 has 17 amino acids. With 3 bases clipped from V and 4 bases from J, the junction kept 8 bases outside the gene matches. DNA for the CDR3: TGTGCCAGCAGCTTCGCGGCCCTAGCGGGAGGATACAATGAGCAGTTCTTC. It translates to CASSFAALAGGYNEQFF.

The chain joins TRBV18 to TRBJ1-1; maybe TRBD1 (5 bases). Trimming cost V 4 bases and J 4 bases, with 13 bases left between them. The CDR3 loop spans 14 amino acids. CDR1 and CDR2 (germline): KGHSH, LQKENI. This chain's CDR3 is CASSQLSRVTEAFF. The CDR3 DNA reads as TGTGCCAGCTCACAATTATCCAGGGTCACTGAAGCTTTCTTT.

Written as DNA, the CDR3 is TGTGCCTGGAGAGTCGGCGGGGGAGCTAACTATGGCTACACCTTC. It encodes CAWRVGGGANYGYTF. V usage is TRBV30 and J usage is TRBJ1-2, with D perhaps matching TRBD1 (5 bases). Germline V gene sequence: CDR1 GTSNPN, CDR2 SVGIG (reference sequence). CDR3 length: 15 amino acids. With 3 bases removed from V and 0 bases from J, the gap between germline ends came to 14 bases.

The genes are TRBV9 and TRBJ2-5; 8 bases are shared with TRBD1. V lost 0 bases and J lost 0; bases outside the gene matches: 1. Germline V gives CDR1 SGDLS, CDR2 YYNGEE. The CDR3 is made up of 15 amino acids. The CDR3 region is CASSVGQGHQETQYF. The CDR3 DNA is TGTGCCAGCAGCGTAGGACAGGGGCACCAAGAGACCCAGTACTTC.

The chain joins TRBV19 to TRBJ1-5; 9 bases match TRBD1. Germline V CDR1 and CDR2: LNHDA, SQIVND (reference sequence). CDR3 length: 14 residues. V lost 6 bases, J lost 5 bases, and 5 bases stayed unmatched. As DNA, the CDR3 is TGTGCCAGTAGGACAGGGGGGAGGCATCAGCCCCAGCATTTT. Amino acid sequence: CASRTGGRHQPQHF.

The J gene is TRBJ2-7, the V gene TRBV6-1; maybe TRBD1 (5 bases). The CDR3 extends over 14 amino acids. The ends were cut back, 0 bases at V and 4 bases at J, with 10 bases in the middle. Germline V CDR1 and CDR2: MNHNS, SASEGT. CDR3 nucleotides: TGTGCCAGCAGTGAAGCCGTAACAGGATACGAGCAGTACTTC. Translation gives CASSEAVTGYEQYF.

The J gene is TRBJ2-7, the V gene TRBV4-1; D unclear. Per the germline V gene, CDR1 is MGHRA and CDR2 is YSYEKL. The CDR3 extends over 15 amino acids. The germline V and J ends were trimmed by 0 bases and 4 bases, with 13 bases remaining between them. The CDR3 DNA is TGCGCCAGCAGCCAAGAAGGAGCAGTTAATTACGAGCAGTACTTC. It specifies CASSQEGAVNYEQYF.